The 27 T cell receptor beta chains presented below share a single source sample, sequenced in a study of response to subunit inactivated influenza vaccine. Using its own MiXCR run on the RT-PCR reads, TCRdb lists one record per CDR3 protein. The sample contains 650,000 or so distinct CDR3 sequences, about 14% of which appear only once. Here the sequenced sample was PBMCs from blood, taken 14 to 15 days before vaccination. The receptors come from a man aged 50 or older who received an inactivated influenza vaccine.

Ten or more counts support this clonotype. This rearrangement joins TRBV4-1 to TRBJ1-2; possible D gene TRBD1, 6 bases. Between the trimmed V and J ends, which lost 4 bases and 4 bases, there was a span of 16 bases. CDR1 is MGHRA, CDR2 YSYEKL, per germline. The CDR3 is made up of 15 amino acids. The CDR3 nucleotides read TGCGCCAGCAGCCTGCACAGGGACGATGGCTATGGCTACACCTTC. Protein: CASSLHRDDGYGYTF.

This chain links TRBV19 with TRBJ2-1, with 9 positions matching TRBD2. The CDR3 has 17 residues. Losses at the gene ends were 6 bases for V and 8 bases for J; bases not matched to a gene: 17. Germline V gene lookup returns CDR1 LNHDA and CDR2 SQIVND (reference sequence). The CDR3 sequence is CASRLAGPRIGYHEQFF. The CDR3 DNA reads as TGTGCCAGTAGGCTAGCGGGACCGCGGATTGGGTATCATGAGCAGTTCTTC.

This chain connects TRBV7-2 to TRBJ2-2, with 8 bases that match TRBD2. There are 15 residues in the CDR3. The ends lost 4 bases at V and 2 bases at J; junction bases unmatched: 3. Germline V gene data show CDR1 as SGHTA and CDR2 as FQGNSA. The CDR3 bases are TGTGCCAGCAGCTGGAGCGGGGGAAACACCGGGGAGCTGTTTTTT. Its translation: CASSWSGGNTGELFF. The variable domain in full, with the rest retrieved from reference TRBV7-2 and TRBJ2-2, is GAGVSQSPSNKVTEKGKDVELRCDPISGHTALYWYRQSLGQGLEFLIYFQGNSAPDKSGLPSDRFSAERTGGSVSTLTIQRTQQEDSAVYLCASSWSGGNTGELFFGEGSRLTVL.

This clonotype has only a few counts. V is TRBV7-3 and J is TRBJ2-1, with D perhaps TRBD2 (5 bases). This CDR3 is 15 amino acids long. The V gene's germline CDR1 is SGHTA and CDR2 FQGTGA. Deletions cut 1 base from V and 0 bases from J, with 7 bases between. The CDR3 reads CASSLISDSYNEQFF. DNA of the CDR3: TGTGCCAGCAGCTTAATTAGCGACTCCTACAATGAGCAGTTCTTC. The variable domain in full, with the rest retrieved from reference TRBV7-3 and TRBJ2-1, is GAGVSQTPSNKVTEKGKYVELRCDPISGHTALYWYRQSLGQGPEFLIYFQGTGAADDSGLPNDRFFAVRPEGSVSTLKIQRTERGDSAVYLCASSLISDSYNEQFFGPGTRLTVL.

This clonotype was recorded a few times. This chain uses TRBV6-2 or TRBV6-3 with TRBJ1-4, with D tentatively TRBD1 (5 bases). The V and J ends lost 5 bases and 4 bases respectively, with 14 bases between them. CDR1 MNHEY and CDR2 SVGEGT come from the germline V gene. The CDR3 spans 15 residues. The CDR3 loop is CASSRETAINEKLFF. The CDR3 DNA reads TGTGCCAGCAGTCGGGAGACAGCGATTAATGAAAAACTGTTTTTT.

This clonotype occurred a few times. V gene TRBV11-2 combines with J gene TRBJ2-7, with 9 bases aligning to TRBD2. With V trimmed by 6 bases and J by 3 bases, 9 bases remained unmatched. The V gene's germline CDR1 is SGHAT and CDR2 FQNNGV. This CDR3 has 15 residues. The CDR3 coding sequence is TGTGCCAGCAGTCAGGCGGGGGGGGCGGTCTACGAGCAGTACTTC. Translation gives CASSQAGGAVYEQYF.

The chain employs TRBV5-6 and TRBJ1-5; a weak D match, TRBD1 (6 bases). Trimming left V 3 bases short and J 5 bases short, with 15 bases between. The CDR3 extends over 15 amino acids. Looked up from germline, CDR1 is SGHDT and CDR2 is YYEEEE. The CDR3: CASSWAGEWDQPQHF. The CDR3 bases are TGTGCCAGCAGCTGGGCAGGGGAATGGGATCAGCCCCAGCATTTT.

CDR3 in amino acids: CASSLNLLRRVAANEQFF. The DNA for the CDR3 is TGTGCCAGCAGTCTAAACCTCCTGAGGAGGGTAGCGGCTAATGAGCAGTTCTTC. The genes are TRBV12-3 or TRBV12-4 and TRBJ2-1, with D possibly matching TRBD2 (6 bases). The CDR3 consists of 18 residues. Trimming stripped 5 bases from V and 7 bases from J, with 27 bases between.

This clonotype was counted ten times or more. The chain carries TRBV5-1 and TRBJ2-7, with 11 bases aligning to TRBD2. J lost 2 bases, V lost 3 bases, and 4 bases had no gene match. This CDR3 region has 15 residues. Germline-derived CDR1 and CDR2 are SGHRS and YFSETQ. This CDR3 reads CASSSVAGGPYEQYF. In DNA, the CDR3 is TGCGCCAGCAGCTCCGTAGCGGGGGGGCCCTACGAGCAGTACTTC.

V gene TRBV12-3 or TRBV12-4 combines with J gene TRBJ1-2; D unclear. The CDR3 runs to 14 residues. The V end was cut by 1 base, the J end by 4 bases, with 10 bases between. The CDR3 DNA follows: TGTGCCAGCAGTTTAGAGGGTCGGCGCTATGGCTACACCTTC. Amino acid sequence: CASSLEGRRYGYTF.

V and J are TRBV6-5 and TRBJ2-7; 9 positions match TRBD1. CDR1 and CDR2 (germline): MNHEY, SVGAGI. This CDR3 is built from 14 residues. V lost 4 bases to trimming and J lost 0 bases; unmatched junction nucleotides: 1. The CDR3 spells CASSWTGDSYEQYF. The CDR3 DNA sequence: TGTGCCAGCAGTTGGACAGGGGACTCCTACGAGCAGTACTTC.

This clonotype was detected many times. CDR3 DNA sequence: TGTGCCAGCAGCTCTACACTGTACAATGAGCAGTTCTTC. This codes for CASSSTLYNEQFF. The chain recombines TRBV7-8 with TRBJ2-1; D not certain. The CDR3 runs 13 residues. The V gene lost 4 bases and the J gene lost 4 bases, with 8 bases spanning the gap. Germline CDR1 SGHVS, CDR2 FQNEAQ.

A few counts support this clonotype. J is TRBJ1-4 and V is TRBV20-1; TRBD1 agrees at 9 bases. Germline trimming cut 7 bases from V and 5 bases from J; bases unmatched to any gene: 5. Germline values: CDR1 DFQATT, CDR2 SNEGSKA (reference sequence). CDR3 length equals 13 residues. The CDR3 DNA is TGCAGTGTCAGACAGGGGGGAAATGAAAAACTGTTTTTT. It codes for CSVRQGGNEKLFF.

This clonotype was observed a handful of times. V is TRBV7-9 and J is TRBJ1-6, with D possibly being TRBD1 (5 bases). Germline V lookup: CDR1 SEHNR, CDR2 FQNEAQ (reference sequence). V was cut by 6 bases and J by 7 bases, with 13 bases left in between. This CDR3 is 14 amino acids long. Written as DNA, the CDR3 is TGTGCCAGCAGGTCAGGGTCCCTCAATTCACCCCTCCACTTT. Residues: CASRSGSLNSPLHF. Variable domain in full (rest from reference TRBV7-9 and TRBJ1-6): DTGVSQNPRHKITKRGQNVTFRCDPISEHNRLYWYRQTLGQGPEFLTYFQNEAQLEKSRLLSDRFSAERPKGSFSTLEIQRTEQGDSAMYLCASRSGSLNSPLHFGNGTRLTVT.

The genes are TRBV20-1 and TRBJ2-7, with D possibly matching TRBD2 (5 bases). CDR1 is DFQATT, CDR2 SNEGSKA, per germline (reference sequence). The germline V and J ends were trimmed by 5 bases and 3 bases, with 17 bases remaining between them. There are 14 residues in the CDR3. The CDR3 coding sequence is TGCAGTGCTCTGGGAGAGGGCGTATTCTACGAGCAGTACTTC. Protein sequence: CSALGEGVFYEQYF.

In this sample, this clonotype turned up a few times. The CDR3 is CASSPLRTAGGYEQYF. CDR3 bases: TGTGCCAGCAGTCCCCTCCGGACAGCAGGTGGATACGAGCAGTACTTC. This chain uses TRBV6-2 or TRBV6-3 with TRBJ2-7; maybe TRBD1 (6 bases). The CDR3 extends over 16 amino acids. CDR1 is MNHEY, CDR2 SVGEGT, per germline. The germline V and J ends were trimmed by 5 bases and 4 bases, with 21 bases remaining between them.

J is TRBJ1-1 and V is TRBV7-9; D not certain. Germline CDR1 and CDR2: SEHNR and FQNEAQ (reference sequence). V was trimmed by 5 bases and J by 8 bases, leaving 9 bases between them. This CDR3 region has 11 residues. CDR3 DNA: TGTGCCAGCAGCGCGACGAGGGAAGCTTTCTTT. It encodes CASSATREAFF. The full variable domain, with the rest looked up from reference TRBV7-9 and TRBJ1-1, is DTGVSQNPRHKITKRGQNVTFRCDPISEHNRLYWYRQTLGQGPEFLTYFQNEAQLEKSRLLSDRFSAERPKGSFSTLEIQRTEQGDSAMYLCASSATREAFFGQGTRLTVV.

The chain has TRBV15 and TRBJ1-5, with D maybe TRBD1 (6 bases). V lost 4 bases, J lost 1 base, and 8 bases lay in between. CDR3 size: 14 residues. Germline CDR1 reads LNHNV; CDR2 reads YYDKDF (reference sequence). The CDR3 DNA is TGTGCCACCAGCATAGACAGGAGCAATCAGCCCCAGCATTTT. Protein product: CATSIDRSNQPQHF.

This clonotype was recorded a few times. The chain carries TRBV12-3 or TRBV12-4 and TRBJ1-5; no clear D gene. The V gene lost 6 bases and the J gene lost 9 bases, with 12 bases spanning the gap. The CDR3 totals 12 residues. The CDR3 DNA follows: TGTGCCAGCAGCCAAGGATTTCGGCCCCAGCATTTT. Translation gives CASSQGFRPQHF.

This chain links TRBV4-1 with TRBJ2-5, with D tentatively TRBD1 or TRBD2 (5 bases each). Looked up from germline, CDR1 is MGHRA and CDR2 is YSYEKL. Trimming stripped 0 bases from V and 5 bases from J, with 16 bases between. CDR3 length: 16 residues. The CDR3 DNA reads TGCGCCAGCAGCCAAGAAGGACGGGGCTCGGGTGAGACCCAGTACTTC. Translated, it gives CASSQEGRGSGETQYF.

This chain joins TRBV4-1 and TRBJ2-1; tentative D call: TRBD1 (5 bases). V gave up 1 base and J gave up 3 bases, with 10 bases separating them. The CDR3 is 15 amino acids. The germline gives CDR1 MGHRA, CDR2 YSYEKL. Here the CDR3 DNA reads TGCGCCAGCAGCCAAGGTATGCAGGGCTACAATGAGCAGTTCTTC. It yields the protein CASSQGMQGYNEQFF.

This clonotype was picked up a small number of times. J is TRBJ2-5 and V is TRBV5-8; 9 bases are shared with TRBD2. Unmatched junction bases numbered 7, after V lost 3 bases and J lost 4 bases. CDR1 is SGHTS and CDR2 is YDEGEE in the germline V gene. This CDR3 region has 15 residues. The CDR3 sequence is CASSSRGLALETQYF. Written as DNA, the CDR3 is TGTGCCAGCAGCTCGCGGGGACTAGCCTTAGAGACCCAGTACTTC.

Only a few counts were recorded for this clonotype. The chain joins TRBV11-2 to TRBJ2-2, with D tentatively TRBD1 or TRBD2 (6 bases each). CDR1 is SGHAT, CDR2 FQNNGV, per germline. Trimming took off 11 bases at V and 0 bases at J, with 13 bases between the two ends. The CDR3 length is 14 residues. CDR3 region: CASRGLSNTGELFF. As DNA, the CDR3 is TGTGCCTCCAGGGGACTCTCGAACACCGGGGAGCTGTTTTTT. The whole variable domain, remainder taken from reference TRBV11-2 and TRBJ2-2, is EAGVAQSPRYKIIEKRQSVAFWCNPISGHATLYWYQQILGQGPKLLIQFQNNGVVDDSQLPKDRFSAERLKGVDSTLKIQPAKLEDSAVYLCASRGLSNTGELFFGEGSRLTVL.

As for this clonotype: Because it lacks the conserved phenylalanine or tryptophan at the end, this CDR3 is likely a read error. V and J are TRBV20-1 and TRBJ1-5, with D possibly being TRBD1 (5 bases). Germline assignment: CDR1 DFQATT and CDR2 SNEGSKA (reference sequence). The ends were cut back, 6 bases at V and 11 bases at J, with 20 bases in the middle. CDR3 length: 13 residues. CDR3 bases: TGCAGTGCCGGACCCCCAGGGTCATTGACCCAGCATTCT. Its protein is CSAGPPGSLTQHS.

This clonotype was counted many times. The chain employs TRBV7-9 and TRBJ2-3; D not resolved. With 5 bases removed from V and 5 bases from J, the gap between germline ends came to 17 bases. The CDR3 covers 15 residues. CDR1 is SEHNR and CDR2 is FQNEAQ in the germline V gene (reference sequence). CDR3 sequence reads: CASSPRVKVGDTQYF. The CDR3, as DNA: TGTGCCAGCAGCCCCCGGGTGAAGGTGGGAGATACGCAGTATTTT.

The sample holds a few counts of this clonotype. The rearrangement uses TRBV5-1 and TRBJ2-1, with a tentative D call TRBD2 (6 bases). The CDR3 consists of 16 residues. From germline, CDR1 is SGHRS and CDR2 YFSETQ. V lost 5 bases and J 1 base, leaving 16 bases between the germline ends. CDR3 region: CASRASSGTSYNEQFF. The CDR3 DNA follows: TGCGCCAGCAGGGCCTCCTCCGGGACTTCCTACAATGAGCAGTTCTTC.

CDR3 in amino acids: CASSSNPFSPETQYF. CDR3 nucleotide sequence: TGTGCCAGCAGCTCGAATCCCTTTTCTCCAGAGACCCAGTACTTC. This rearrangement joins TRBV7-7 to TRBJ2-5; D is unresolved. With 4 bases removed from V and 4 bases from J, the gap between germline ends came to 16 bases. This CDR3 is 15 amino acids long. Per the germline V gene, CDR1 is SSHAT and CDR2 is FNYEAQ (reference sequence).